Shown below are 32 T cell receptor beta chains from a single sample sequenced in a study of spatial heterogeneity in lung cancer. The time point: blood at routine non-recurrence follow-up after resection. MiXCR, applied by TCRdb to the 5' RACE reads, yields one record per CDR3 protein. There are about 36,000 distinct CDR3 sequences in the sample; 6% to 9.5% occur only once, and 9.4% lies in the top ten. The sequencing used PBMCs, collected at follow-up. The receptors were gathered from a male donor with early-stage non-small cell lung cancer.

A few counts support this clonotype. The chain carries TRBV6-5 and TRBJ2-4, with unresolved D. CDR3 length: 13 residues. Germline V gene lookup returns CDR1 MNHEY and CDR2 SVGAGI. Trimming removed 8 bases from V and 0 bases from J, with 8 bases in between. In DNA, the CDR3 is TGTGCCAGCGGATATCTAGCCAAAAACATTCAGTACTTC. This gives the protein CASGYLAKNIQYF.

This clonotype was recorded at least ten times. The chain uses TRBV6-6 and TRBJ2-7; no clear D gene. The germline CDR1 and CDR2 sequences are MNHNY and SVGAGI (reference sequence). V was pared by 2 bases and J by 1 base, with 6 bases between. The CDR3 contains 13 residues. CDR3 in amino acids: CASSYVESYEQYF. The DNA of the CDR3 is TGTGCCAGCAGTTACGTGGAGTCCTACGAGCAGTACTTC.

This clonotype has ten or more counts. CDR3 coding DNA: TGTGCCAGTAGTATGACAGACTTCTCTGGAAACACCATATATTTT. Its protein product is CASSMTDFSGNTIYF. The chain joins TRBV19 to TRBJ1-3; a possible D gene is TRBD1 (5 bases). V lost 3 bases and J 0 bases, leaving 9 bases between the germline ends. This CDR3 has 15 residues. Germline V gene sequence: CDR1 LNHDA, CDR2 SQIVND (reference sequence).

This clonotype was counted at least ten times. This chain connects TRBV5-4 to TRBJ1-2; unclear D gene. CDR3 size: 15 residues. Between the trimmed V and J ends, which lost 1 base and 7 bases, there was a span of 17 bases. CDR1 is SGHNT and CDR2 is YYREEE in the germline V gene (reference sequence). The CDR3 nucleotides are TGTGCCAGCAGCTTGTGGCCAGGAGGGAGGATTGGCTACACCTTC. Encoded protein: CASSLWPGGRIGYTF.

This clonotype appeared once. The chain recombines TRBV5-1 with TRBJ1-2, with 7 positions matching TRBD1. This CDR3 has 14 amino acids. Trimming took 2 bases from V and 4 from J; bases not matched to a gene: 5. CDR1 is SGHRS, CDR2 YFSETQ, per germline. The CDR3 DNA follows: TGCGCCAGCAGCTTTGAAGGACAGGCCTATGGCTACACCTTC. It encodes CASSFEGQAYGYTF.

This clonotype was observed many times. The genes are TRBV7-3 and TRBJ2-1; the match to TRBD1 covers 8 bases. The CDR3 is 13 residues long. Germline lookup yields CDR1 SGHTA and CDR2 FQGTGA. Germline trimming cut 8 bases from V and 4 bases from J; bases unmatched to any gene: 4. The CDR3 nucleotides read TGTGCCAGCGGACAGGGCATTTACAATGAGCAGTTCTTC. Translation gives CASGQGIYNEQFF.

In this sample, this clonotype turned up many times. V gene TRBV7-2 combines with J gene TRBJ2-1, with 9 positions matching TRBD2. The germline V gene has CDR1 SGHTA and CDR2 FQGNSA. CDR3 length equals 15 residues. V lost 6 bases, J lost 0 bases, and 3 bases stayed unmatched. Written as DNA, the CDR3 is TGTGCCAGCAGGAGAGCGGGGGGCTCCTACAATGAGCAGTTCTTC. This sequence encodes CASRRAGGSYNEQFF.

The table lists this clonotype with many counts. The V gene is TRBV10-2, the J gene TRBJ1-2; D gene uncertain. The CDR3 covers 13 residues. The V end lost 2 bases, the J end lost 7 bases, and 11 bases lay between the germline ends. Per the germline V gene, CDR1 is WSHSY and CDR2 is SAAADI. This chain's CDR3 is CASSEVELGGYTF. CDR3 DNA: TGCGCCAGCAGTGAGGTGGAGCTAGGTGGCTACACCTTC.

This clonotype was detected many times. The chain uses TRBV7-6 and TRBJ1-4; 9 nucleotides align to TRBD1. V shed 4 bases and J 5 bases; nucleotides not matched to a gene: 5. Germline loops: CDR1 SGHVS, CDR2 FNYEAQ. There are 15 residues in the CDR3. The CDR3 protein is CASSSSGTGNEKLFF. The CDR3 region has the DNA TGTGCCAGCAGCTCCTCCGGGACAGGGAATGAAAAACTGTTTTTT. Supplemented by reference TRBV7-6 and TRBJ1-4, the full variable domain reads GAGVSQSPRYKVTKRGQDVALRCDPISGHVSLYWYRQALGQGPEFLTYFNYEAQQDKSGLPNDRFSAERPEGSISTLTIQRTEQRDSAMYRCASSSSGTGNEKLFFGSGTQLSVL.

This clonotype was counted at least ten times. The chain joins TRBV7-9 to TRBJ1-1; D remains unclear. Germline V CDR1 and CDR2: SEHNR, FQNEAQ (reference sequence). V shed 9 bases and J shed 0 bases, with 11 bases lying between them. This CDR3 region has 13 residues. For the CDR3, the DNA is TGTGCCAGTGGAAGAAGTCTGAACACTGAAGCTTTCTTT. Encoded protein: CASGRSLNTEAFF.

This clonotype was counted many times. The genes are TRBV12-3 or TRBV12-4 and TRBJ1-2; TRBD1 aligns across 7 bases. The ends lost 3 bases at V and 10 bases at J; junction bases unmatched: 2. The CDR3 has 11 residues. CDR3 coding DNA: TGTGCCAGCAGTTTCGACAGGGCCTACACCTTC. It codes for CASSFDRAYTF.

This clonotype was picked up many times. This chain links TRBV20-1 with TRBJ2-7; a possible D gene is TRBD2 (6 bases). Deletions cut 0 bases from V and 0 bases from J, with 18 bases between. The length of the CDR3 is 17 residues. Germline V gives CDR1 DFQATT, CDR2 SNEGSKA (reference sequence). The CDR3 is CSARDVLGGASSYEQYF. The CDR3 bases are TGCAGTGCTAGAGATGTTTTGGGAGGAGCCAGCTCCTACGAGCAGTACTTC.

This clonotype was seen many times. This sequence joins TRBV3-1 and TRBJ1-5; D call uncertain. Germline V gene lookup returns CDR1 LGHDT and CDR2 YNNKEL (reference sequence). V shed 4 bases and J shed 3 bases, with 7 bases lying between them. The CDR3 contains 13 residues. For the CDR3, the DNA is TGTGCCAGCAGCCGCTGGATCAATCAGCCCCAGCATTTT. This gives the protein CASSRWINQPQHF.

This clonotype was counted many times. This chain uses TRBV30 with TRBJ2-1; D possibly matches TRBD1 or TRBD2 (5 bases each). Germline lookup yields CDR1 GTSNPN and CDR2 SVGIG (reference sequence). V was pared by 3 bases and J by 5 bases, with 5 bases between. The CDR3 spans 11 residues. Here the CDR3 DNA reads TGTGCCTGGAGGGGGGACAATGAGCAGTTCTTC. Translation: CAWRGDNEQFF.

This clonotype was recorded at least ten times. This chain links TRBV19 with TRBJ1-5; 11 bases agree with TRBD1. With V trimmed by 5 bases and J by 0 bases, 3 bases remained unmatched. Germline V gives CDR1 LNHDA, CDR2 SQIVND (reference sequence). The CDR3 consists of 16 residues. CDR3 DNA: TGTGCCAGTAGTGGGACAGGGGGGAATAGCAATCAGCCCCAGCATTTT. Translation gives CASSGTGGNSNQPQHF. The full variable domain, in which reference TRBV19 and TRBJ1-5 provide the parts outside the CDR3, is DGGITQSPKYLFRKEGQNVTLSCEQNLNHDAMYWYRQDPGQGLRLIYYSQIVNDFQKGDIAEGYSVSREKKESFPLTVTSAQKNPTAFYLCASSGTGGNSNQPQHFGDGTRLSIL.

This clonotype occurred many times. The chain links TRBV7-9 to TRBJ1-2; TRBD1 agrees at 8 bases. V lost 5 bases, J lost 4 bases, and 9 bases stayed unmatched. The CDR3 covers 15 residues. Germline V gene lookup returns CDR1 SEHNR and CDR2 FQNEAQ (reference sequence). The CDR3 loop is CASSRGTGVPYGYTF. CDR3 coding DNA: TGTGCCAGCAGCCGGGGGACAGGAGTCCCCTATGGCTACACCTTC.

This clonotype was recorded at least ten times. The V call is TRBV29-1, the J call TRBJ1-1, with D unresolved. From germline, CDR1 is SQVTM and CDR2 ANQGSEA. V was cut by 4 bases and J by 8 bases, with 11 bases left in between. The CDR3 has 11 amino acids. The DNA of the CDR3 is TGCAGCGTTGCGGGCGACGGGGAAGCTTTCTTT. As protein: CSVAGDGEAFF.

Points on this clonotype: A read error is possible here, since a much larger clone lies one base away. The rearrangement links TRBV5-1 to TRBJ2-3, with D uncertain. Trimming cost V 2 bases and J 2 bases, with 12 bases left between them. The CDR3 is 15 residues long. Germline CDR1 reads SGHRS; CDR2 reads YFSETQ. DNA of the CDR3: TGCGCCAGCAGCTTAGGCAGCTCCCACACAGATACGCAGTATTTT. Translating gives CASSLGSSHTDTQYF.

This clonotype appeared many times. CDR3 sequence: CASSVGAVTQTNEKLFF. In nucleotides, the CDR3 is TGTGCCAGCAGCGTAGGCGCGGTGACACAAACTAATGAAAAACTGTTTTTT. The chain couples TRBV9 to TRBJ1-4; D gene unclear. The CDR3 runs 17 residues. Germline CDR1 SGDLS, CDR2 YYNGEE. The V and J ends lost 0 bases and 1 base respectively, with 13 bases between them.

This clonotype has at least ten counts. V is TRBV7-3 and J is TRBJ2-6, with D perhaps assigned TRBD1 or TRBD2 (5 bases each). Germline V gene sequence: CDR1 SGHTA, CDR2 FQGTGA. The V end lost 5 bases, the J end lost 0 bases, and 8 bases lay between the germline ends. CDR3 length: 15 residues. The CDR3 here is CASSPGSSGANVLTF. The CDR3 region has the DNA TGTGCCAGCAGCCCAGGGAGCTCTGGGGCCAACGTCCTGACTTTC.

At least ten counts were recorded for this clonotype. The rearrangement uses TRBV6-5 and TRBJ1-3; D is possibly TRBD1 (5 bases). Trimming left V 0 bases short and J 3 bases short, with 18 bases between. Germline CDR1 is MNHEY and CDR2 is SVGAGI. The CDR3 length is 18 residues. The CDR3: CASSYSRASGIGGNTIYF. The CDR3 coding sequence is TGTGCCAGCAGTTACTCGCGGGCTTCAGGGATAGGTGGAAACACCATATATTTT.

This clonotype was seen many times. The chain is built from TRBV7-9 and TRBJ1-3; D remains unclear. Trimming removed 0 bases from V and 8 bases from J, with 5 bases in between. Germline V gene data show CDR1 as SEHNR and CDR2 as FQNEAQ (reference sequence). The CDR3 has 12 amino acids. The CDR3 protein is CASSLAVDTIYF. The CDR3 region has the DNA TGTGCCAGCAGCTTAGCTGTGGACACCATATATTTT.

A few counts support this clonotype. The rearrangement links TRBV6-5 to TRBJ2-1; 11 positions match TRBD1. Trimming cost V 6 bases and J 12 bases; bases outside gene matches: 13. The germline V gene has CDR1 MNHEY and CDR2 SVGAGI. This CDR3 is 15 amino acids long. For the CDR3, the DNA is TGTGCCAGCAGGTCGGGGACAGGGGGTTTAAGGGGGCAGTTCTTC. Translation gives CASRSGTGGLRGQFF.

This clonotype is medium-sized. The J gene is TRBJ2-7, the V gene TRBV20-1, with 11 bases identical to TRBD2. From germline, CDR1 is DFQATT and CDR2 SNEGSKA (reference sequence). The CDR3 covers 14 residues. Trimming cost V 6 bases and J 0 bases; bases outside gene matches: 4. The CDR3 loop is CSAMGLAASYEQYF. The CDR3 DNA sequence: TGCAGTGCCATGGGACTAGCGGCCTCCTACGAGCAGTACTTC.

This clonotype was seen many times. The V and J genes are TRBV5-1 and TRBJ2-6, with D possibly being TRBD1 or TRBD2 (5 bases each). The CDR3 runs to 16 residues. Trimming left V 0 bases short and J 2 bases short, with 9 bases between. The V gene's germline CDR1 is SGHRS and CDR2 YFSETQ. The CDR3 DNA is TGCGCCAGCAGCTTGGGACAGCGGACTGGGGCCAACGTCCTGACTTTC. Translation gives CASSLGQRTGANVLTF.

This clonotype turned up a few times. This sequence joins TRBV3-1 and TRBJ2-4; perhaps TRBD2 as D (7 bases). Germline CDR1 is LGHDT and CDR2 is YNNKEL (reference sequence). V dropped 2 bases and J dropped 0 bases, with 14 bases sitting between them. CDR3 length: 17 amino acids. CDR3: CASSQLVGGLAKNIQYF. CDR3 DNA: TGTGCCAGCAGCCAACTTGTCGGGGGGCTAGCCAAAAACATTCAGTACTTC. The whole variable domain, remainder taken from reference TRBV3-1 and TRBJ2-4, is DTAVSQTPKYLVTQMGNDKSIKCEQNLGHDTMYWYKQDSKKFLKIMFSYNNKELIINETVPNRFSPKSPDKAHLNLHINSLELGDSAVYFCASSQLVGGLAKNIQYFGAGTRLSVL.

The sample holds many counts of this clonotype. The CDR3 loop reads CASSLGKRTGYEQFF. The CDR3 DNA sequence: TGTGCCAGCAGCTTAGGTAAAAGGACGGGGTATGAGCAGTTCTTC. The chain has TRBV7-9 and TRBJ2-1, with D possibly matching TRBD2 (5 bases). Germline lookup yields CDR1 SEHNR and CDR2 FQNEAQ (reference sequence). The V end was cut by 1 base, the J end by 8 bases, with 15 bases between. This CDR3 has 15 amino acids.

This clonotype has just a few counts. The rearrangement uses TRBV5-1 and TRBJ1-5; no clear D. The V and J ends lost 0 bases and 1 base respectively, with 8 bases between them. The germline V gene has CDR1 SGHRS and CDR2 YFSETQ. This CDR3 has 15 amino acids. The CDR3 loop is CASSLGRGSNQPQHF. Written as DNA, the CDR3 is TGCGCCAGCAGCTTGGGTCGGGGAAGCAATCAGCCCCAGCATTTT.

This clonotype was recorded at least ten times. The V and J genes are TRBV7-3 and TRBJ2-3; weak D call: TRBD2 (6 bases). V lost 4 bases, J lost 1 base, and 6 bases lay in between. The CDR3 is 13 amino acids. Per the germline V gene, CDR1 is SGHTA and CDR2 is FQGTGA. In DNA, the CDR3 is TGTGCCAGCAGCTGGAGGGGCACAGATACGCAGTATTTT. Translated: CASSWRGTDTQYF.

This clonotype has a count of ten or more. The J gene is TRBJ2-1, the V gene TRBV5-1; D is possibly TRBD1 (5 bases). V was trimmed by 3 bases and J by 0 bases, leaving 10 bases between them. The germline CDR1 and CDR2 sequences are SGHRS and YFSETQ. The CDR3 spans 15 residues. The CDR3: CASSSSGFSYNEQFF. The CDR3, as DNA: TGCGCCAGCAGCTCATCAGGGTTCTCCTACAATGAGCAGTTCTTC.

This clonotype was recorded many times. The V call is TRBV20-1, the J call TRBJ1-2; maybe TRBD1 (5 bases). V was clipped by 6 bases and J by 0 bases, with 8 bases between them. Germline-derived CDR1 and CDR2 are DFQATT and SNEGSKA (reference sequence). The CDR3 sequence is 12 residues long. CDR3 nucleotides: TGCAGTGCGGGGCAGCCTAACTATGGCTACACCTTC. Encoded protein: CSAGQPNYGYTF.

This clonotype was counted at least ten times. The V call is TRBV7-9, the J call TRBJ2-7; TRBD1 matches 10 bases. V was pared by 4 bases and J by 4 bases, with 4 bases of the junction left unmatched. The CDR3 loop spans 14 amino acids. Germline assignment: CDR1 SEHNR and CDR2 FQNEAQ (reference sequence). The CDR3: CASSYGTGAYEQYF. For the CDR3, the DNA is TGTGCCAGCAGCTACGGGACAGGGGCGTACGAGCAGTACTTC. Looking up the rest from reference TRBV7-9 and TRBJ2-7 gives the full variable domain: DTGVSQNPRHKITKRGQNVTFRCDPISEHNRLYWYRQTLGQGPEFLTYFQNEAQLEKSRLLSDRFSAERPKGSFSTLEIQRTEQGDSAMYLCASSYGTGAYEQYFGPGTRLTVT.